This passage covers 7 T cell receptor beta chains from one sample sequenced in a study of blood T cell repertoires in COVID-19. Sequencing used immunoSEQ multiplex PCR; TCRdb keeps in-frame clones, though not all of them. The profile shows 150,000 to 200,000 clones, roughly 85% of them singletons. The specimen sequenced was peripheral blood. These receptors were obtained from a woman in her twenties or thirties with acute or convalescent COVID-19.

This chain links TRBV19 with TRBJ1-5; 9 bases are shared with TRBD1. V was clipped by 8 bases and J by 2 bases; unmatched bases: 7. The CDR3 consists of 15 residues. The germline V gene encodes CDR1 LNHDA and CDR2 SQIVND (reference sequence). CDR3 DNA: TGTGCCAGTGCTATCACAGGGGGCGGCAATCAGCCCCAGCATTTT. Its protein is CASAITGGGNQPQHF.

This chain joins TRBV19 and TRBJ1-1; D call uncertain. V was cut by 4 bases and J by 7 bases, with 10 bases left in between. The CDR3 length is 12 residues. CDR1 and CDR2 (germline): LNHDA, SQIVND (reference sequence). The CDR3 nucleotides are TGTGCCAGTAGTAATTGGGCCGTTGAAGCTTTCTTT. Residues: CASSNWAVEAFF. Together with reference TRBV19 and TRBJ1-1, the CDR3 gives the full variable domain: DGGITQSPKYLFRKEGQNVTLSCEQNLNHDAMYWYRQDPGQGLRLIYYSQIVNDFQKGDIAEGYSVSREKKESFPLTVTSAQKNPTAFYLCASSNWAVEAFFGQGTRLTVV.

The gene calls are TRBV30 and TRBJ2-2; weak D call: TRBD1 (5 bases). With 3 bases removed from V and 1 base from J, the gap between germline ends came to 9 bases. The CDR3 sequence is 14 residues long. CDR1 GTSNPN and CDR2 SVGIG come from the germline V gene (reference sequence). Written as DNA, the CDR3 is TGTGCCTGGAGATCAGGGCTGAACACCGGGGAGCTGTTTTTT. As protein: CAWRSGLNTGELFF. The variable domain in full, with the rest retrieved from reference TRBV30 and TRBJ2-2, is SQTIHQWPATLVQPVGSPLSLECTVEGTSNPNLYWYRQAAGRGLQLLFYSVGIGQISSEVPQNLSASRPQDRQFILSSKKLLLSDSGFYLCAWRSGLNTGELFFGEGSRLTVL.

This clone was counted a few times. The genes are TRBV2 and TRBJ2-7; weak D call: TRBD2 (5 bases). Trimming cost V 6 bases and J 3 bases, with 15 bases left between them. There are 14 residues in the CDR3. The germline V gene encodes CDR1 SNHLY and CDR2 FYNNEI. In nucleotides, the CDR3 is TGTGCCAGCAGATCGTACGGAGGCCGCTACGAGCAGTACTTC. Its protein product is CASRSYGGRYEQYF.

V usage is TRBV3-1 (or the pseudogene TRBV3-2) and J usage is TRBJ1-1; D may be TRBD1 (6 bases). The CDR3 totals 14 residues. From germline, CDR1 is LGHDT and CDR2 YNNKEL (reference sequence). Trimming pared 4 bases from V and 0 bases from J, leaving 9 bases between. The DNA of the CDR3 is TGTGCCAGCAGCCGGGACACCATGAACACTGAAGCTTTCTTT. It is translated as CASSRDTMNTEAFF.

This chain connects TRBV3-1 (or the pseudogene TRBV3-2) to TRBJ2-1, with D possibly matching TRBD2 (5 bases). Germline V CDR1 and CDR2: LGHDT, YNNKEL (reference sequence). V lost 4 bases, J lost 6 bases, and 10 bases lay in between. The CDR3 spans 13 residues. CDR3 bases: TGTGCCAGCAGCCCATGGCGGGCCAATGAGCAGTTCTTC. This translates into CASSPWRANEQFF.

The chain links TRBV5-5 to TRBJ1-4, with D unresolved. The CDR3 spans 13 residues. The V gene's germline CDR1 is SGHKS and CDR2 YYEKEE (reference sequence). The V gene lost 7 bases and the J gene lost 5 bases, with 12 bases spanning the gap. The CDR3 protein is CASARPGNEKLFF. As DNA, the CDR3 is TGTGCCAGCGCTAGACCGGGGAATGAAAAACTGTTTTTT.